This TCR beta chain was recorded in a study of cytomegalovirus exposure and HLA in healthy donors. Produced via immunoSEQ multiplex PCR; TCRdb's table is partial and in-frame only. The sample lists approximately 160,000 clones; around nine tenths were seen once. In germline, CDR1 is WSHSY, CDR2 SAAADI. The CDR3 extends over 15 amino acids. The ends lost 3 bases at V and 6 bases at J; junction bases unmatched: 8. Sequenced sample: PBMCs. The chain joins TRBV10-2 to TRBJ2-7, with 10 bases identical to TRBD1. This clonotype originated in a woman under 30 in good health and CMV-seronegative. DNA of the CDR3: TGCGCCAGCAGTGATATACGACAGGGGGCGATCGAGCAGTACTTC. Translated, it gives CASSDIRQGAIEQYF.